Listed below are T cell receptor beta chains from one sample, sequenced in a study of regulatory T cells in long-lasting Graves disease. TCRdb independently ran MiXCR on the multiplex PCR reads; one entry per CDR3 protein. This table holds a few hundred thousand distinct CDR3 sequences, about 10% found once. A further study also used this sample, focusing on T cells in Graves' hyperthyroidism and ophthalmopathy.

The sequences come from peripheral blood mononuclear cells (PBMCs), collected at new diagnosis, from a patient treated with antithyroid drugs. These receptors all come from a woman between 18 and 29 years old with Graves disease. Each CDR3 is given with its conserved first and last residue. The order of the fields is D gene, V gene, clone size, J gene, CDR3 DNA, CDR3 protein. D genes are given only for firm matches. For some rows the clone size is stated as once, few or many, or as a class when expanded; others skip it.

d_gene: -; v_gene: TRBV7-9; abundance: -; j_gene: TRBJ2-3; CDR3nt: TGTGCCAGCAGCTACACAGGGAGTTACACAGATACGCAGTATTTT; CDR3aa: CASSYTGSYTDTQYF
d_gene: -; v_gene: TRBV6-1; abundance: -; j_gene: TRBJ2-2; CDR3nt: TGTGCCATCTCCCGCCTAGGGCGCACCGGGGAGCTGTTTTTT; CDR3aa: CAISRLGRTGELFF
d_gene: TRBD2; v_gene: TRBV20-1; abundance: few; j_gene: TRBJ2-3; CDR3nt: TGCAGTGCTCCAGCGGGAGCAAGAGATACGCAGTATTTT; CDR3aa: CSAPAGARDTQYF
d_gene: -; v_gene: TRBV28; abundance: many; j_gene: TRBJ1-1; CDR3nt: TGTGCCAGCAGTTCCTCTACCGTCATGAACACTGAAGCTTTCTTT; CDR3aa: CASSSSTVMNTEAFF
d_gene: -; v_gene: TRBV27; abundance: many; j_gene: TRBJ2-3; CDR3nt: TGTGCCAGCAGTTTAAGTCTAGCTACCACAGATACGCAGTATTTT; CDR3aa: CASSLSLATTDTQYF
d_gene: -; v_gene: TRBV7-3; abundance: many; j_gene: TRBJ2-5; CDR3nt: TGTGCCAGCAGCCCAACCACGCTGGAGACCCAGTACTTC; CDR3aa: CASSPTTLETQYF
d_gene: -; v_gene: TRBV4-3; abundance: -; j_gene: TRBJ2-2; CDR3nt: TGCGCCAGCAGCCAAGCCTCGGGGTGGGTCACCGGGGAGCTGTTTTTT; CDR3aa: CASSQASGWVTGELFF
d_gene: TRBD1; v_gene: TRBV18; abundance: many; j_gene: TRBJ1-4; CDR3nt: TGTGCCAGCTCAGCCGGGACAGCTAATGAAAAACTGTTTTTT; CDR3aa: CASSAGTANEKLFF
d_gene: TRBD2; v_gene: TRBV28; abundance: many; j_gene: TRBJ2-3; CDR3nt: TGTGCCACGCTCGAACTAGCGGGAGCGACCGGCACAGATACGCAGTATTTT; CDR3aa: CATLELAGATGTDTQYF
d_gene: -; v_gene: TRBV18; abundance: many; j_gene: TRBJ1-5; CDR3nt: TGTGCCAGCTCAGACGGGGTTCAACAGCCCCAGCATTTT; CDR3aa: CASSDGVQQPQHF
d_gene: TRBD2; v_gene: TRBV6-2/TRBV6-3; abundance: many; j_gene: TRBJ2-1; CDR3nt: TGTGCCAGCAGTTACTCGAGGACTAGCGGAAACAATGAGCAGTTCTTC; CDR3aa: CASSYSRTSGNNEQFF
d_gene: TRBD1; v_gene: TRBV6-1; abundance: many; j_gene: TRBJ1-1; CDR3nt: TGTGCCAGCACCGGGGACAGCTTGAACACTGAAGCTTTCTTT; CDR3aa: CASTGDSLNTEAFF
d_gene: -; v_gene: TRBV7-6; abundance: many; j_gene: TRBJ2-3; CDR3nt: TGTGCCAGCAGCTTAGCGGGGGCTTATACGCAGTATTTT; CDR3aa: CASSLAGAYTQYF
d_gene: -; v_gene: TRBV28; abundance: many; j_gene: TRBJ1-4; CDR3nt: TGTGCCAGCAGACGGGGTCAGATCCTACGAACCAAGGGGGGAAAACTGTTTTTT; CDR3aa: CASRRGQILRTKGGKLFF
d_gene: -; v_gene: TRBV20-1; abundance: many; j_gene: TRBJ1-2; CDR3nt: TGCAGTGCTCCCCAGGGGAACTATGGCTACACCTTC; CDR3aa: CSAPQGNYGYTF
d_gene: TRBD2; v_gene: TRBV5-6; abundance: many; j_gene: TRBJ2-1; CDR3nt: TGTGCCAGCAGCTTGCATCGGACTAGCGGGATAAGCTCCTACAATGAGCAGTTCTTC; CDR3aa: CASSLHRTSGISSYNEQFF
d_gene: -; v_gene: TRBV9; abundance: few; j_gene: TRBJ2-2; CDR3nt: TGTGCCGGCAGCGTTAGACAGGGAGGGTACACCGGGGAGCTGTTTTTT; CDR3aa: CAGSVRQGGYTGELFF
d_gene: TRBD1; v_gene: TRBV12-3/TRBV12-4; abundance: many; j_gene: TRBJ2-2; CDR3nt: TGTGCCAGCAGTCGCGACAGGGGCTACACCGGGGAGCTGTTTTTT; CDR3aa: CASSRDRGYTGELFF
d_gene: -; v_gene: TRBV20-1; abundance: many; j_gene: TRBJ1-2; CDR3nt: TGCAGTGCTAGAGATTGGCATGTGGAGGGTGTGAACTATGGCTACACCTTC; CDR3aa: CSARDWHVEGVNYGYTF
d_gene: -; v_gene: TRBV19; abundance: many; j_gene: TRBJ2-7; CDR3nt: TGTGCCAGTACCGGATTTATCGGGGACGACTACTACGAGCAGTACTTC; CDR3aa: CASTGFIGDDYYEQYF
d_gene: TRBD2; v_gene: TRBV20-1; abundance: many; j_gene: TRBJ2-3; CDR3nt: TGCAGTGCCAAGAACGGGACTAACGGCACAGATACGCAGTATTTT; CDR3aa: CSAKNGTNGTDTQYF
d_gene: -; v_gene: TRBV20-1; abundance: few; j_gene: TRBJ1-5; CDR3nt: TGCAGTGCTAGGCCCACGGGGCTCCCAGGCAATCAGCCCCAGCATTTT; CDR3aa: CSARPTGLPGNQPQHF